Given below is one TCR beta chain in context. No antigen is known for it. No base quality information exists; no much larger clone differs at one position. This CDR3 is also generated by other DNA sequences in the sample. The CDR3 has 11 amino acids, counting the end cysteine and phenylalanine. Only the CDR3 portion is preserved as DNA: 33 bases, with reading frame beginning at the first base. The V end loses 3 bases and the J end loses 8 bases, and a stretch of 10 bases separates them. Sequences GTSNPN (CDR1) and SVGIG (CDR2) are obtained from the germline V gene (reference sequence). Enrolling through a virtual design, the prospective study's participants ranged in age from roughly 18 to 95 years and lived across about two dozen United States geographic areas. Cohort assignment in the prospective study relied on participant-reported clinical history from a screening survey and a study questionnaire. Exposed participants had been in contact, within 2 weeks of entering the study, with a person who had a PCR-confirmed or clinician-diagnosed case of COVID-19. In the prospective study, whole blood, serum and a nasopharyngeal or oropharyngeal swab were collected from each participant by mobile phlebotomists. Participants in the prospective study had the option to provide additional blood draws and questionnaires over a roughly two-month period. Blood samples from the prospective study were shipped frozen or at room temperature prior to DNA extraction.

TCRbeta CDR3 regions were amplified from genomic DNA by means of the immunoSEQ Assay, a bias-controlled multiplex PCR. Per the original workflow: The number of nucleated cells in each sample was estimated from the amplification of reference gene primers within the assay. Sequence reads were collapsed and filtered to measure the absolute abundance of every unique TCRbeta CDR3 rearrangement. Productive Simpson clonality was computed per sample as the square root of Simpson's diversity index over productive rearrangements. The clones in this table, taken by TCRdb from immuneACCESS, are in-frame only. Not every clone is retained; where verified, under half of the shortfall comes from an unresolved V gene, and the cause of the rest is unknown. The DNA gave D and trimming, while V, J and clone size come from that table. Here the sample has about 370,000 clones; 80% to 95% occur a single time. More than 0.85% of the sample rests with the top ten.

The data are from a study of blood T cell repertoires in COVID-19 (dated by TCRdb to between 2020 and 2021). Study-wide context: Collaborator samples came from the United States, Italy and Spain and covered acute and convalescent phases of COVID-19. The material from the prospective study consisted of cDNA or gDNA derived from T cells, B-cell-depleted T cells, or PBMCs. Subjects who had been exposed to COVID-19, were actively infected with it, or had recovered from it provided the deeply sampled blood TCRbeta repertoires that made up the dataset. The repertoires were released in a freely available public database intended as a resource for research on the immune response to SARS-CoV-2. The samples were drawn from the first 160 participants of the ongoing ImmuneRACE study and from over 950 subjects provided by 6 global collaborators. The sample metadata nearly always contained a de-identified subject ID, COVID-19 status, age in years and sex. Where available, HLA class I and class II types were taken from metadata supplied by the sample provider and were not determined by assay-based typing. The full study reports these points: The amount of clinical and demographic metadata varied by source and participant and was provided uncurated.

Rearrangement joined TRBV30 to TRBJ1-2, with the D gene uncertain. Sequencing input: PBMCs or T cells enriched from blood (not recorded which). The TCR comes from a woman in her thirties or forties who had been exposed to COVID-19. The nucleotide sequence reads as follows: TGTGCCTGGAGCGCAGGTTACGGCTACACCTTC. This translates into CAWSAGYGYTF.